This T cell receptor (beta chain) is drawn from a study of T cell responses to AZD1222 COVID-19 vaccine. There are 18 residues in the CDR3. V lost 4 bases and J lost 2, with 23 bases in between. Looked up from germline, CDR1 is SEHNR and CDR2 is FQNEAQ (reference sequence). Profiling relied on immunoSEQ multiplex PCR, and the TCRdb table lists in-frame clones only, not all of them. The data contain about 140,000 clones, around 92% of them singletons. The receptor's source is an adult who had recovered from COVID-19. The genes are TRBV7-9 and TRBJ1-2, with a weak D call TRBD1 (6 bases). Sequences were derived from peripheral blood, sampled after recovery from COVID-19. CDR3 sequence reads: CASSSPMGAALENYGYTF. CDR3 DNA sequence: TGTGCCAGCAGCTCGCCAATGGGGGCGGCTTTGGAGAACTATGGCTACACCTTC.